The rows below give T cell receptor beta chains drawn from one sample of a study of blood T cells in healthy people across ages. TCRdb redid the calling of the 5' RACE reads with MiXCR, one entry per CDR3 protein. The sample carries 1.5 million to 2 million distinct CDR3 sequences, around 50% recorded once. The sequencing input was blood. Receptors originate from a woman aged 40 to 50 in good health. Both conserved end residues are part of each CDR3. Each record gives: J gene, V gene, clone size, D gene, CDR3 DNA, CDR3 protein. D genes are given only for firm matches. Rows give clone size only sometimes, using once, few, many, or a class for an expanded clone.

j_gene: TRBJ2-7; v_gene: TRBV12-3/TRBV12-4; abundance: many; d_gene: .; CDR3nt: TGTGCCAGCAGCTTAGACAACTACGAGCAGTACTTC; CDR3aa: CASSLDNYEQYF
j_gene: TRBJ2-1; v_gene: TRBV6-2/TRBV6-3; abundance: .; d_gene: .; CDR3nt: TGTGCCAGCAGTTATTCGGTGGGGGCGCCCAATGAGCAGTTCTTC; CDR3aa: CASSYSVGAPNEQFF
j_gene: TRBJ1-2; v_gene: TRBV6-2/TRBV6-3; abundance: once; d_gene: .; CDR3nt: TGTGCCAGCAGTTACCCCCATGACGGAACCTATGGCTACACCTTC; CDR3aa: CASSYPHDGTYGYTF
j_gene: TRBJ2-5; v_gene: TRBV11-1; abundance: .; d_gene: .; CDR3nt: TGTGCCAGCAGCTTAGCGTTCCCACCTGACAGCCACCAAGAGACCCAGTACTTC; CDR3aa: CASSLAFPPDSHQETQYF
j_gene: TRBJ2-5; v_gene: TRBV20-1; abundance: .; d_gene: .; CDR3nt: TGCAGTGCTAGAGCTAGCCCGACGAAAGAGACCCAGTACTTC; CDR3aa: CSARASPTKETQYF
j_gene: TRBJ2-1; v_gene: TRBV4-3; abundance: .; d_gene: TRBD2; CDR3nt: TGCGCCAGCAGCCAGGACGGGACTAGCGGAACCTACAATGAGCAGTTCTTC; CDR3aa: CASSQDGTSGTYNEQFF
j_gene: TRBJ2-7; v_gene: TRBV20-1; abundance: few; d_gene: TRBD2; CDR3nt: TGCAGTGCTAGAGTGGGTAGCGGGGCTCACTACGAGCAGTACTTC; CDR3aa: CSARVGSGAHYEQYF
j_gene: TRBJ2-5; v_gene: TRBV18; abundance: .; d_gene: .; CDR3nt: TGTGCCAGCTCACCCTCACCCGGACAAGAGACCCAGTACTTC; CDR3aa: CASSPSPGQETQYF
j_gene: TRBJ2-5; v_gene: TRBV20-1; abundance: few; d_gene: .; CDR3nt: TGCAGTGCCCACCATGGGAACGAGGAAGGGGTTGAGACCCAGTACTTC; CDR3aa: CSAHHGNEEGVETQYF
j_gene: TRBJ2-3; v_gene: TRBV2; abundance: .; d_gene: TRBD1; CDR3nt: TGTGCCAGCAGTGAGGAGGACAGGGTGAAAGATACGCAGTATTTT; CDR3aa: CASSEEDRVKDTQYF
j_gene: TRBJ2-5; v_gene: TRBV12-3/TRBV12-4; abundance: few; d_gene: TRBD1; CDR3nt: TGTGCCAGCAGTAAGGACGACAGGGGTCAGACCCAGTACTTC; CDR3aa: CASSKDDRGQTQYF
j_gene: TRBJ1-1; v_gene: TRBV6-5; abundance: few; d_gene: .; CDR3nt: TGTGCCAGCAGTTACTCGAACGTGGATCCTGAAGCTTTCTTT; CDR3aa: CASSYSNVDPEAFF
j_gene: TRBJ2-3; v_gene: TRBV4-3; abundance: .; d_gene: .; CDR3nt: TGCGCCGGCAGCCACCGGACTAGCACAGATACGCAGTATTTT; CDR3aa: CAGSHRTSTDTQYF
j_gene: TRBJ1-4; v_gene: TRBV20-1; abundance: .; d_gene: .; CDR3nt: TGCAGTGCTAGAAATCCTCGGGACACTAATGAAAAACTGTTTTTT; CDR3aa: CSARNPRDTNEKLFF
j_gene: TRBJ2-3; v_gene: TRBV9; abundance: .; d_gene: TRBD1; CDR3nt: TGTGCCAGCAGCGTTCCCGGTCGGAGGGCAGGGGGCACAGATGCGCAGTATTTT; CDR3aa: CASSVPGRRAGGTDAQYF
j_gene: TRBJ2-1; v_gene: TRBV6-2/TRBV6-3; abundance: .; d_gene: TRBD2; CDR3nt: TGTGCCAGCAGCCCCAGACGAGCGGGGGACAATGAGCAGTTCTTC; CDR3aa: CASSPRRAGDNEQFF
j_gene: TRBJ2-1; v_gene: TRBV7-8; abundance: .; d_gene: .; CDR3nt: TGTGCCAGCAGCTTTAGTCCGCAAGGCAATGAGCAGTTCTTC; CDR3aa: CASSFSPQGNEQFF
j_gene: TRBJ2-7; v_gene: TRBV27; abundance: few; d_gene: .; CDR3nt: TGTGCCAGCAGTTTATCCTCCGAGACACCTTACGAGCAGTACTTC; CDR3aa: CASSLSSETPYEQYF
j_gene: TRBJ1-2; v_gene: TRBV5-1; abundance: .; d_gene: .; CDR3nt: TGCGCCAGCAGCTTGGCCGTGAGTGGGACCAATGGCTACACCTTC; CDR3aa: CASSLAVSGTNGYTF
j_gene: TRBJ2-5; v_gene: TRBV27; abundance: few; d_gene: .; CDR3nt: TGTGCCAGCAGTTCCCCGGAGAACTCAGAGACCCAGTACTTC; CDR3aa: CASSSPENSETQYF
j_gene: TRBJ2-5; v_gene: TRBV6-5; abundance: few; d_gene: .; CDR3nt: TGTGCCAGCAGCCCCCTAACAGGGTCCAAAGAGACCCAGTACTTC; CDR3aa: CASSPLTGSKETQYF
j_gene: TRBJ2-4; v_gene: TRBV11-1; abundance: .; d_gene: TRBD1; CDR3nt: TGTGCCAGCAGTGGGGACAGGAATGAGCAGTACTTC; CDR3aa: CASSGDRNEQYF
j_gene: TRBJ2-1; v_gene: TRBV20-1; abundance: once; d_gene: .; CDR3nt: TGCAGTGCTAGAGAAGTACAGGGAAGGGGGAATGAGCAGTTCTTC; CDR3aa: CSAREVQGRGNEQFF
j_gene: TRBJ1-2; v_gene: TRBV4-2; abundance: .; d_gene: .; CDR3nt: TGTGCCAGCAGCCAAGTGATAGGGACGAACTATGGCTACACCTTC; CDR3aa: CASSQVIGTNYGYTF
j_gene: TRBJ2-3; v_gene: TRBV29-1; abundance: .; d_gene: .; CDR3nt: TGCAGCGTTGAAAGTCTAGTTATCGGAGATACGCAGTATTTT; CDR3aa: CSVESLVIGDTQYF
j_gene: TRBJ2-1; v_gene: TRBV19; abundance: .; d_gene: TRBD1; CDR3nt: TGTGCCAGTACGATTTCAGGGGGTCCCTACAATGAGCAGTTCTTC; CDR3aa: CASTISGGPYNEQFF
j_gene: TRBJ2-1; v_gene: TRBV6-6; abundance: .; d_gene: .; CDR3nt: TGTGCCGCCTCTTCTCAGGCGAAGCAGTTCTTC; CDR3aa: CAASSQAKQFF
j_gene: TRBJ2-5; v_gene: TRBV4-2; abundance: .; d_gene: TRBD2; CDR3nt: TGTGCCAGCAGCCAAGTCCGGGGGGGTACCTACAATGAGCAGTACTTC; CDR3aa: CASSQVRGGTYNEQYF
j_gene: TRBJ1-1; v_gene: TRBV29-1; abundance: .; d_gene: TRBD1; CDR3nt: TGCAGCGGCTACGACAGGGGGAGGACTGAAGCTTTCTTT; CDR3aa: CSGYDRGRTEAFF
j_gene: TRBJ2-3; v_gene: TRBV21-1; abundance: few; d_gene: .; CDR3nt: TGTGCCAGCGGGGACCCGTCCCCCTTTAACACAGATACGCAGTATTTT; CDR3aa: CASGDPSPFNTDTQYF
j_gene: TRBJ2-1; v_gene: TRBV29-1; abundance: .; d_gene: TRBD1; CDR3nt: TGCAGCGTACTAGACAGGGGTGATGAGCAGTTCTTC; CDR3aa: CSVLDRGDEQFF
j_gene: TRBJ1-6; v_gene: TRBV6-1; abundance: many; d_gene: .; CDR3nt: TGTGCCAGCAGGGACAGCCATAATTCACCCCTCCACTTT; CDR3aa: CASRDSHNSPLHF
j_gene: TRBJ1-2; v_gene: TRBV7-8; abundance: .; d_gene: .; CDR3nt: TGTGCCAGCAGCCAGGACAGCAGGACGGGCTACACCTTC; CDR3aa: CASSQDSRTGYTF
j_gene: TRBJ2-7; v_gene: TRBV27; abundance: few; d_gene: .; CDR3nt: TGTGCCAGCAGTCCCTTCGGGGTCAGGGACCACGAGCAGTACTTC; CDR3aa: CASSPFGVRDHEQYF
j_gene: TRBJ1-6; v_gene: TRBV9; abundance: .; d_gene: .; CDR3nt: TGTGCCAGCAGCGTAGTCCCGGGATCACCCCTCCACTTT; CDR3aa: CASSVVPGSPLHF
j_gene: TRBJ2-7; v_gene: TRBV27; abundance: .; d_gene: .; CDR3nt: TGTGCCAGCAGTTTGGGTGCAGGGGAGGTGAGTTACGAGCAGTACTTC; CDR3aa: CASSLGAGEVSYEQYF
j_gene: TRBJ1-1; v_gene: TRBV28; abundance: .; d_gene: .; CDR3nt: TGTGCCAGCAGTTTACGAGCAGGGCAAGACACTGAAGCTTTCTTT; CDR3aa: CASSLRAGQDTEAFF
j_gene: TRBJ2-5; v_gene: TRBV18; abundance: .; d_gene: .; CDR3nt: TGTGCCAGCTCACCACCCGGCAGGACGTACCAAGAGACCCAGTACTTC; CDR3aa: CASSPPGRTYQETQYF
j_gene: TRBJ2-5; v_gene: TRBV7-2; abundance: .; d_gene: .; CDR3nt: TGTGCCAGCCGGTATGGGGGGGCACAAGGGACCCAGTACTTC; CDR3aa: CASRYGGAQGTQYF
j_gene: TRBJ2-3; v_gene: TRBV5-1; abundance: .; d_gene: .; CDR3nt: TGCGCCAGCAGCCTTGCGGACAGCAGCACAGATACGCAGTATTTT; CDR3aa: CASSLADSSTDTQYF
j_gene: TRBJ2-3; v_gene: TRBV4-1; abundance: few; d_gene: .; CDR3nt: TGCGCCAGCAGCTTGGTCCTGGGGGATACGCAGTATTTT; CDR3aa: CASSLVLGDTQYF
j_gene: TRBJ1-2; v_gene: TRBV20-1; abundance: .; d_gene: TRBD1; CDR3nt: TGCAGTGCGCCCAGGGACAGGACAAAATCTGGCTACACCTTC; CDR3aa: CSAPRDRTKSGYTF
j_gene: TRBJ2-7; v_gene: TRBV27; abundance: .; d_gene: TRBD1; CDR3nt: TGTGCCAGCAGACTCTCCCGGGACAGCTCCTACGAGCAGTACTTC; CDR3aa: CASRLSRDSSYEQYF
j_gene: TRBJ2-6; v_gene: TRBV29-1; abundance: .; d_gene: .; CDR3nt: TGCAGCGTTCAGGGGGGCCTAAGCTCTGGGGCCAACGTCCTGACTTTC; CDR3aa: CSVQGGLSSGANVLTF
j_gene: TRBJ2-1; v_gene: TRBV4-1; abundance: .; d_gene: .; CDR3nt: TGCGCCAGCAGCCAATCAGGGCCCTACAATGAGCAGTTCTTC; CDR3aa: CASSQSGPYNEQFF
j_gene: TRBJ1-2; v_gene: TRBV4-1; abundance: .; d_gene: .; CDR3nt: TGCGCCAGCAGCCAAGTCGAGCGGGTTGTCTATGGCTACACCTTC; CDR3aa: CASSQVERVVYGYTF
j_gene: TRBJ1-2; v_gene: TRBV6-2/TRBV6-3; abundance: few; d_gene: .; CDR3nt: TGTGCCAGCAGCCGCCAGACAGACGCTAACTATGGCTACACCTTC; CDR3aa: CASSRQTDANYGYTF
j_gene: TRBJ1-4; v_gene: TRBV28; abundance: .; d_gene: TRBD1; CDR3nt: TGTGCCAGCAGAACGGACAGGGAGGGTAAAAAACTGTTTTTT; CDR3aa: CASRTDREGKKLFF
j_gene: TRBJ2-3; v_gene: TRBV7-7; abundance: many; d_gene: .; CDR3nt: TGTGCTAGCAGCTTAGGTCTAGGTGGTTCAGATACGCAGTATTTT; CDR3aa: CASSLGLGGSDTQYF
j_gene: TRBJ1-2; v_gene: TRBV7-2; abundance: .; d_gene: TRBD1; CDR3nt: TGTGCCAGCAGCTTAGCTGGGACAGGGCCCGGCTACACCTTC; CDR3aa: CASSLAGTGPGYTF
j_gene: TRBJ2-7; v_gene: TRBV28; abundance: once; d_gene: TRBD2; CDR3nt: TGTGCCAGCAGTACGAGACTAGCGGGGACTAACGAGCAGTACTTC; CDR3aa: CASSTRLAGTNEQYF
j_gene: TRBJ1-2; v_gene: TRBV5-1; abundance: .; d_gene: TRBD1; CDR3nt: TGCGCCAGCAGCCTAGGGCGGACAGGGAACTATGGCTACACCTTC; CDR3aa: CASSLGRTGNYGYTF
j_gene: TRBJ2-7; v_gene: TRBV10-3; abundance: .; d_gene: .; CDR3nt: TGTGCCATCAGTGAGGCGAGGGGAAGTTACGAGCAGTACTTC; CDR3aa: CAISEARGSYEQYF